This TCR beta chain was retrieved from a study of blood T cell repertoires in COVID-19 (dated by TCRdb to the early 2020s). With regard to the full study: Samples from collaborators originated in the United States, Italy and Spain and spanned both the acute and convalescent phases of COVID-19. Samples were obtained from the ongoing ImmuneRACE study (first 160 participants) and from 1,254 subjects provided by 6 global collaborators. Subjects who had been exposed to COVID-19, were actively infected with it, or had recovered from it provided the deeply sampled blood TCRbeta repertoires that made up the dataset. Sample metadata almost always included a de-identified subject ID, COVID-19 status, age in years and sex. The repertoires were released in a freely available public database meant as a resource for research on the immune response to SARS-CoV-2. The prospective study material was composed of cDNA or gDNA derived from T cells, B-cell-depleted T cells, or PBMCs. Where available, HLA class I and class II types were taken from metadata supplied by the sample provider and were not determined by assay-based typing. Study-wide findings and limitations: Clinical and demographic metadata were provided uncurated, with the amount varying by source and participant.

CDR1 and CDR2, looked up from the germline V gene (reference sequence), are LNHNV and YYDKDF. The CDR3 runs 16 residues from the cysteine to the phenylalanine. Kept here is only the CDR3 DNA, which spans 48 bases and is read in frame from base 1. V gives up 0 bases and J gives up 0 bases, and the segment between their germline ends measures 8 bases. TCRbeta CDR3 regions were amplified from genomic DNA by means of the immunoSEQ Assay, a bias-controlled multiplex PCR. Per the source publication's procedure: The number of nucleated cells in each sample was estimated from the amplification of reference gene primers within the assay. To quantify the absolute abundance of each unique TCRbeta CDR3 rearrangement, sequence reads were collapsed and filtered. Productive Simpson clonality was computed per sample as the square root of Simpson's diversity index over productive rearrangements. Imported from immuneACCESS, the table was reduced by TCRdb to in-frame sequences with V and J called. These copies leave out some clones; in studies compared against another copy, an unresolved V gene accounts for under half, and the cause of the remainder is not known. That table supplies the V and J calls and clone size; D and trimming were determined from the DNA. For this sample the table gives roughly 200,000 clones, of which about 83% were detected only once. The ten largest clones add up to about 6.2% of the sample.

Samples from volunteer blood donors who had recovered from COVID-19 were contributed by a second Seattle source. The collaborating institutions used their own protocols to collect whole blood in K2EDTA tubes. For TCRbeta analysis, collaborators shipped samples as frozen whole blood, isolated PBMCs, or DNA extracted from either of those sample types. A word on this clone: Its antigen remains unidentified. It has no much larger one-base neighbor in the sample; base qualities were not kept.

This sequence uses TRBV15 and TRBJ1-4, with the D gene not clear enough to name. Sequenced sample: peripheral blood. The TCR originated in a man between 60 and 70 years old who had recovered from COVID-19. The CDR3 reads as follows: CATSRDRGTTNEKLFF. DNA sequence: TGTGCCACCAGCAGAGATCGCGGTACAACTAATGAAAAACTGTTTTTT.